The 17 T cell receptor beta chains in this list originate from one sample, sequenced in a study of chemoradiotherapy in HPV16-positive cancers. Profiling relied on immunoSEQ multiplex PCR, and the TCRdb table lists in-frame clones only, not all of them. This table has about 30,000 clones, approximately 80% appearing once. Material: blood, obtained from a patient who underwent chemoradiotherapy. These receptors came from a human donor with HPV-associated anogenital cancer.

This clone was observed a few times. V is TRBV19 and J is TRBJ1-1; the D is unclear. Germline V gene lookup returns CDR1 LNHDA and CDR2 SQIVND (reference sequence). The CDR3 is 15 amino acids. Trimming cost V 5 bases and J 3 bases, with 16 bases left between them. The CDR3 loop is CASSSQANLDTEAFF. CDR3 nucleotide sequence: TGTGCCAGTAGTTCCCAGGCCAATCTGGACACTGAAGCTTTCTTT.

The chain joins TRBV13 to TRBJ2-1; either TRBD1 or TRBD2 may fit D (6 bases each). Between the trimmed V and J ends, which lost 1 base and 6 bases, there was a span of 13 bases. CDR3 size: 15 residues. Looked up from germline, CDR1 is PRHDT and CDR2 is FYEKMQ (reference sequence). This CDR3 is CASSLVPGAGNEQFF. In nucleotides, the CDR3 is TGTGCCAGCAGCTTAGTCCCGGGGGCGGGCAATGAGCAGTTCTTC.

This rearrangement joins TRBV28 to TRBJ1-1; D might be TRBD1 (5 bases). The CDR3 is 13 amino acids. Trimming pared 5 bases from V and 8 bases from J, leaving 15 bases between. Germline V lookup: CDR1 MDHEN, CDR2 SYDVKM. CDR3 coding DNA: TGTGCCAGCAGTCTTACCGGGACTGAAGAAGCTTTCTTT. This encodes CASSLTGTEEAFF.

The DNA for the CDR3 is TGCGCCAGCAGCTTGGAGGCTCCCACTGAAGCTTTCTTT. This codes for CASSLEAPTEAFF. This chain uses TRBV5-1 with TRBJ1-1; the D is unclear. V lost 0 bases and J 4 bases, leaving 7 bases between the germline ends. The V gene's germline CDR1 is SGHRS and CDR2 YFSETQ. This CDR3 region has 13 residues.

This rearrangement joins TRBV6-1 to TRBJ1-6; maybe TRBD1 (6 bases). The CDR3 totals 15 residues. Trimming stripped 1 base from V and 2 bases from J, with 6 bases between. Germline CDR1 reads MNHNS; CDR2 reads SASEGT. Written as DNA, the CDR3 is TGTGCCAGCAGTGAAGGGACAGCCTATAATTCACCCCTCCACTTT. It translates to CASSEGTAYNSPLHF.

The CDR3 here is CASSGGQGVFDYGYTF. The CDR3 DNA is TGTGCCAGCAGTGGGGGGCAGGGGGTCTTCGACTATGGCTACACCTTC. V usage is TRBV2 and J usage is TRBJ1-2, with 7 nucleotides matching TRBD1. The CDR3 totals 16 residues. V lost 4 bases, J lost 3 bases, and 11 bases stayed unmatched. CDR1 and CDR2 from the germline V gene are SNHLY and FYNNEI. Based on the CDR3 plus reference TRBV2 and TRBJ1-2, the full variable domain is EPEVTQTPSHQVTQMGQEVILRCVPISNHLYFYWYRQILGQKVEFLVSFYNNEISEKSEIFDDQFSVERPDGSNFTLKIRSTKLEDSAMYFCASSGGQGVFDYGYTFGSGTRLTVV.

This clone has just one count. The J gene is TRBJ1-4, the V gene TRBV19, with D perhaps matching TRBD1 (6 bases). The CDR3 is made up of 16 amino acids. The V end was cut by 9 bases, the J end by 0 bases, with 17 bases between. The germline gives CDR1 LNHDA, CDR2 SQIVND (reference sequence). This CDR3 is CASSNQGPSTNEKLFF. The CDR3 coding sequence is TGTGCCAGCTCTAACCAGGGGCCCTCAACTAATGAAAAACTGTTTTTT.

V and J are TRBV6-5 and TRBJ1-1; perhaps TRBD1 as D (6 bases). The CDR3 is 15 amino acids. Trimming cost V 2 bases and J 3 bases, with 13 bases left between them. Germline assignment: CDR1 MNHEY and CDR2 SVGAGI. The chain's CDR3 is CASSYRGQGHTEAFF. The CDR3 coding sequence is TGTGCCAGCAGTTACCGAGGTCAGGGGCACACTGAAGCTTTCTTT.

The chain carries TRBV2 and TRBJ1-6; tentatively, D is TRBD1 (6 bases). Trimming took off 7 bases at V and 7 bases at J, with 11 bases between the two ends. CDR3 size: 13 residues. Germline-derived CDR1 and CDR2 are SNHLY and FYNNEI. The CDR3 DNA is TGTGCCAGCATGCAGGGGACGAATTCACCCCTCCACTTT. Its translation: CASMQGTNSPLHF.

V gene TRBV11-3 combines with J gene TRBJ2-2, with D uncertain. Looked up from germline, CDR1 is SGHNT and CDR2 is YENEEA. The CDR3 consists of 13 residues. The germline V and J ends were trimmed by 5 bases and 8 bases, with 12 bases remaining between them. CDR3 in amino acids: CASSLGTGGELFF. The CDR3 DNA reads as TGTGCCAGCAGCCTTGGTACTGGTGGGGAGCTGTTTTTT.

This clone appeared a single time. The rearrangement links TRBV7-9 to TRBJ1-2; D perhaps matches TRBD1 (6 bases). Trimming cost V 6 bases and J 8 bases, with 16 bases left between them. The CDR3 covers 13 residues. Germline loops: CDR1 SEHNR, CDR2 FQNEAQ (reference sequence). CDR3 protein: CASSSSPGTGYTF. CDR3 in DNA: TGTGCCAGCAGTTCCTCACCCGGGACAGGCTACACCTTC.

This chain joins TRBV19 and TRBJ1-5, with 9 bases identical to TRBD1. Unmatched junction bases numbered 19, after V lost 5 bases and J lost 2 bases. CDR1 is LNHDA and CDR2 is SQIVND in the germline V gene (reference sequence). This CDR3 is built from 20 residues. This chain's CDR3 is CASSAISGTGRFAGNQPQHF. The CDR3 DNA reads TGTGCCAGTAGTGCCATATCCGGGACAGGGAGGTTTGCGGGCAATCAGCCCCAGCATTTT. Full variable domain (outside the CDR3, taken from reference TRBV19 and TRBJ1-5): DGGITQSPKYLFRKEGQNVTLSCEQNLNHDAMYWYRQDPGQGLRLIYYSQIVNDFQKGDIAEGYSVSREKKESFPLTVTSAQKNPTAFYLCASSAISGTGRFAGNQPQHFGDGTRLSIL.

The chain has TRBV30 and TRBJ2-3; weak D call: TRBD1 (6 bases). The CDR3 is 15 amino acids. The V gene lost 2 bases and the J gene lost 0 bases, with 12 bases spanning the gap. The germline V gene has CDR1 GTSNPN and CDR2 SVGIG (reference sequence). The CDR3 DNA is TGTGCCTGGAGTCGGACAGCCTCTAGCACAGATACGCAGTATTTT. Its protein is CAWSRTASSTDTQYF.

This sequence joins TRBV30 and TRBJ2-1; D is unresolved. From germline, CDR1 is GTSNPN and CDR2 SVGIG (reference sequence). This CDR3 has 12 residues. Trimming removed 0 bases from V and 7 bases from J, with 7 bases in between. The CDR3 spells CAWSVTRNEQFF. DNA of the CDR3: TGTGCCTGGAGTGTAACCCGGAATGAGCAGTTCTTC.

V and J are TRBV29-1 and TRBJ1-3, with unresolved D. This CDR3 contains 14 residues. The V end was cut by 7 bases, the J end by 2 bases, with 15 bases between. CDR1 is SQVTM, CDR2 ANQGSEA, per germline. As DNA, the CDR3 is TGCAGCGCCCTAGAAGGGCAGGCTGGAAACACCATATATTTT. Amino acids: CSALEGQAGNTIYF.

This clone was seen once. The V call is TRBV10-1, the J call TRBJ2-3; D is possibly TRBD2 (6 bases). V was trimmed by 0 bases and J by 4 bases, leaving 14 bases between them. This CDR3 contains 16 residues. Germline assignment: CDR1 WNHNN and CDR2 SYGVQD (reference sequence). CDR3 DNA sequence: TGCGCCAGCAGTGAGTCTAGCGGCGGAAGCCCAGATACGCAGTATTTT. Protein product: CASSESSGGSPDTQYF.

CDR3 nucleotide sequence: TGTGCCAGCAGTGAAGGGCCGGGGTTGGGTTATGGCTACACCTTC. This sequence encodes CASSEGPGLGYGYTF. This chain connects TRBV6-1 to TRBJ1-2, with D hard to call. V shed 1 base and J shed 5 bases, with 14 bases lying between them. Germline V lookup: CDR1 MNHNS, CDR2 SASEGT. The CDR3 length is 15 residues.